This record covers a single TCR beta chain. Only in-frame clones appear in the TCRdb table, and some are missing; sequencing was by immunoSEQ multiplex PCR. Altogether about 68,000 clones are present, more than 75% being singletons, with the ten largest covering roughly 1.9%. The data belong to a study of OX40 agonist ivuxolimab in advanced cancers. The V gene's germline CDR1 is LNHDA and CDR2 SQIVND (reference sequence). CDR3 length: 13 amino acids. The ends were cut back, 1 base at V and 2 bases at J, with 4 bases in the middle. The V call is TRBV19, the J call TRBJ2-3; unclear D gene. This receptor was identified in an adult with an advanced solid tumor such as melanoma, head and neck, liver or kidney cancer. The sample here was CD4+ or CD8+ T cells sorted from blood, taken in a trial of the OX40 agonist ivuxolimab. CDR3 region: CASSIGTTDTQYF. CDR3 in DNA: TGTGCCAGTAGTATAGGGACCACAGATACGCAGTATTTT.